The entry below describes one T cell receptor (beta chain). Its target is unknown. Sorted-subset replicate PCRs used 150 to 200 ng DNA, some 33,000 T cell genomes. The repertoire was sequenced with immunoSEQ multiplex PCR; TCRdb's copy has only in-frame clones and lacks some. The sample records some 87,000 clones, almost 70% being singletons. Germline V gene data show CDR1 as LNHDA and CDR2 as SQIVND (reference sequence). The CDR3 has 12 residues. The germline V and J ends were trimmed by 9 bases and 4 bases, with 12 bases remaining between them. The sample belongs to a study of shared clonotypes between healthy human individuals. Study-wide results and caveats: Sampling covered nothing but blood. Tissue TCR repertoires likely differ from those found in blood.

Adults of Caucasian background living in Nashville, Tennessee made up all donors. Specimen: memory CD8+ T cells sorted from blood. Subset reported: CD45RO+ cells pooled with CCR7-negative TemRA cells. The V call is TRBV19, the J call TRBJ1-2; D uncertain. The TCR originated in a man between 25 and 39 years old in good health. Here the CDR3 DNA reads TGTGCCAGCACCGATAAGTTCTATGGCTACACCTTC. This encodes CASTDKFYGYTF.